These 32 T cell receptor beta chains were all obtained from the same sample, sequenced in a study of CXCR3-negative and CXCR3-positive naive CD8 T cells (dated by TCRdb to about 2019). The full study reports these points: Compared with CXCR3-negative naive cells, CXCR3-positive naive cells had TRB CDR3s with higher hydrophobicity (lower Kidera factor 4), lower energy, and higher strength and volume indices.

Sequencing used a NextSeq 550. The Human TCR Profiling Kit (MiLaboratory) was used to make UMI-labeled 5' RACE TRB cDNA libraries. TCRdb reprocessed the reads, so every CDR3 protein sequence counts as one entry and DNA is not shown. The sample table on file contains roughly 5,000 distinct CDR3 sequences. 1.4% of the sample belongs to the ten largest clones. No antigen has been assigned to these receptors. Material: naive CXCR3+ CD8+ T cells from blood. The cell subset or site label, as the study defines it: CD45RO-CCR7+CD27+CD95- naive CD8+ T cells expressing CXCR3 (TNR3+). The receptor source for this set is a human donor in good health. Some clones in this sample may be carry-over from other donors' samples.

By frequency, this clonotype is medium-sized (0.01 to 0.1%). The V call is TRBV20-1, the J call TRBJ2-3. Germline loops: CDR1 DFQATT, CDR2 SNEGSKA (reference sequence). The CDR3 consists of 14 residues. CDR3 loop: CSASDPEFTDTQYF.

This clonotype registers medium-sized (0.01 to 0.1%) by frequency. The rearrangement joins TRBV10-3 to TRBJ2-3; TCRdb's D call of TRBD1 is untestable without DNA. The CDR3 totals 16 residues. In germline, CDR1 is ENHRY, CDR2 SYGVKD. CDR3 sequence reads: CAISDSTGPPPDTQYF.

This clonotype is deemed medium-sized (0.01 to 0.1%) by its frequency. This chain uses TRBV7-9 with TRBJ2-7; TCRdb's assignment of TRBD2 cannot be checked, as there is no DNA. The germline V gene has CDR1 SEHNR and CDR2 FQNEAQ (reference sequence). This CDR3 spans 14 amino acids. The chain's CDR3 is CASTSGLAGYEQYF.

This clonotype is identified as medium-sized (0.01 to 0.1%) from frequency. This sequence joins TRBV3-1 and TRBJ1-2; TCRdb picks TRBD1, but there is no DNA to check that call. The CDR3 is 13 amino acids. Per the germline V gene, CDR1 is LGHDT and CDR2 is YNNKEL (reference sequence). CDR3 sequence reads: CASSRDRVDGYTF. The whole variable domain, remainder taken from reference TRBV3-1 and TRBJ1-2, is DTAVSQTPKYLVTQMGNDKSIKCEQNLGHDTMYWYKQDSKKFLKIMFSYNNKELIINETVPNRFSPKSPDKAHLNLHINSLELGDSAVYFCASSRDRVDGYTFGSGTRLTVV.

J is TRBJ2-1 and V is TRBV28. Germline values: CDR1 MDHEN, CDR2 SYDVKM. The CDR3 consists of 14 residues. CDR3 region: CASSDRVSYNEQFF. Complete variable domain (other parts from reference TRBV28 and TRBJ2-1): DVKVTQSSRYLVKRTGEKVFLECVQDMDHENMFWYRQDPGLGLRLIYFSYDVKMKEKGDIPEGYSVSREKKERFSLILESASTNQTSMYLCASSDRVSYNEQFFGPGTRLTVL.

This clonotype ranks as medium-sized (0.01 to 0.1%) in terms of frequency. This rearrangement joins TRBV3-1 to TRBJ2-1; TCRdb designates TRBD2, a call that cannot be tested without DNA. Germline CDR1 reads LGHDT; CDR2 reads YNNKEL (reference sequence). This CDR3 has 20 residues. CDR3 sequence: CASSLPRKTSGTGPNNEQFF.

This chain joins TRBV28 and TRBJ2-1. CDR1 and CDR2 (germline): MDHEN, SYDVKM. This CDR3 has 16 residues. The chain's CDR3 is CASKPALDGSYNEQFF.

The V gene is TRBV7-8, the J gene TRBJ2-1; checking the TCRdb D call of TRBD1 is not possible without DNA. The CDR3 runs 17 residues. Germline CDR1 SGHVS, CDR2 FQNEAQ. CDR3 sequence: CASSLVGAGGLVDEQFF.

Considering frequency, this clonotype is medium-sized. This chain connects TRBV29-1 to TRBJ1-2. The CDR3 has 13 amino acids. In germline, CDR1 is SQVTM, CDR2 ANQGSEA. The CDR3 here is CSVEFSQALGYTF.

This clonotype is deemed medium-sized (0.01 to 0.1%) by its frequency. The genes are TRBV29-1 and TRBJ2-3; with no DNA, the TCRdb D assignment of TRBD2 cannot be verified. The germline V gene encodes CDR1 SQVTM and CDR2 ANQGSEA. There are 14 residues in the CDR3. The CDR3 protein is CSVGLAGDGDTQYF.

This clonotype counts as medium-sized (0.01 to 0.1%) by frequency. The genes are TRBV29-1 and TRBJ2-3; TCRdb gives TRBD2 as the D gene, but with no DNA this cannot be confirmed. This CDR3 has 17 amino acids. CDR1 and CDR2 from the germline V gene are SQVTM and ANQGSEA. The CDR3 region is CSVEGDAGEGFGDTQYF.

This clonotype is classed as medium-sized by frequency. CDR3 residues: CSVQATNTGELFF. The chain joins TRBV29-1 to TRBJ2-2. The CDR3 consists of 13 residues. Germline assignment: CDR1 SQVTM and CDR2 ANQGSEA.

The chain recombines TRBV5-1 with TRBJ2-7. The CDR3 extends over 13 amino acids. Germline assignment: CDR1 SGHRS and CDR2 YFSETQ. CDR3 protein: CASSFDSSYEQYF.

This clonotype ranks as medium-sized (0.01 to 0.1%) in terms of frequency. The chain joins TRBV21-1 to TRBJ2-3. TRBV21-1 is marked as a pseudogene. The CDR3 sequence is 18 residues long. CDR3: CASSSPWMRFRRYDTQYF.

The V call is TRBV5-1, the J call TRBJ1-4. The CDR3 has 15 residues. Germline V lookup: CDR1 SGHRS, CDR2 YFSETQ. CDR3 protein: CASSLGLGTKEKLFF.

The rearrangement joins TRBV11-2 to TRBJ2-1; as DNA is missing, the TRBD1 call by TCRdb cannot be tested. The CDR3 totals 15 residues. Germline-derived CDR1 and CDR2 are SGHAT and FQNNGV. The CDR3 region is CASSLGTGVTDEQFF.

Considering frequency, this clonotype is medium-sized. The chain recombines TRBV5-1 with TRBJ2-7; as DNA is missing, the TRBD1 call by TCRdb cannot be tested. The CDR3 sequence is 14 residues long. The germline CDR1 and CDR2 sequences are SGHRS and YFSETQ. CDR3 residues: CASSHDRGNYEQYF.

The chain uses TRBV5-4 and TRBJ2-3. The CDR3 is 11 residues long. Germline loops: CDR1 SGHNT, CDR2 YYREEE (reference sequence). CDR3: CASSTLDTQYF. Based on the CDR3 plus reference TRBV5-4 and TRBJ2-3, the full variable domain is ETGVTQSPTHLIKTRGQQVTLRCSSQSGHNTVSWYQQALGQGPQFIFQYYREEENGRGNFPPRFSGLQFPNYSSELNVNALELDDSALYLCASSTLDTQYFGPGTRLTVL.

The chain combines TRBV4-1 with TRBJ2-7; the D gene TCRdb calls, TRBD1, cannot be checked with no DNA. CDR3 length: 13 residues. Germline V CDR1 and CDR2: MGHRA, YSYEKL. The CDR3 loop reads CASSQPGPYEQYF.

This clonotype is identified as medium-sized (0.01 to 0.1%) from frequency. The genes are TRBV6-5 and TRBJ2-7; there is no DNA to check the TCRdb D call of TRBD2. The CDR3 is 17 amino acids. Looked up from germline, CDR1 is MNHEY and CDR2 is SVGAGI. The CDR3 loop reads CASSLKSLLAGGYEQYF.

Frequency places this clonotype as medium-sized. The CDR3: CASSLAGPGVLNEQFF. V is TRBV7-9 and J is TRBJ2-1; the TCRdb call, TRBD1, lacks DNA for checking. Germline loops: CDR1 SEHNR, CDR2 FQNEAQ (reference sequence). The CDR3 has 16 amino acids.

The V call is TRBV20-1, the J call TRBJ2-1. CDR3 length equals 13 residues. CDR1 and CDR2 from the germline V gene are DFQATT and SNEGSKA (reference sequence). This CDR3 is CSATLPSYNEQFF.

The chain is built from TRBV4-1 and TRBJ2-1; TCRdb designates TRBD2, a call that cannot be tested without DNA. The CDR3 runs 15 residues. CDR1 and CDR2 (germline): MGHRA, YSYEKL. CDR3 in amino acids: CASGGGTQLPDEQFF.

This clonotype is identified as medium-sized from frequency. The J gene is TRBJ2-1, the V gene TRBV11-3; TCRdb's D gene call, TRBD2, goes unchecked for lack of DNA. Per the germline V gene, CDR1 is SGHNT and CDR2 is YENEEA. The CDR3 spans 13 residues. The CDR3 protein is CASGPLAKHEQFF.

This clonotype ranks as medium-sized (0.01 to 0.1%) in terms of frequency. The chain links TRBV28 to TRBJ1-5; the TCRdb D gene call, TRBD1, has no DNA to confirm it. The CDR3 extends over 14 amino acids. CDR1 MDHEN and CDR2 SYDVKM come from the germline V gene. The CDR3 reads CAIHPGDSNQPQHF.

This chain uses TRBV25-1 with TRBJ1-5; the D call of TRBD1 rests on TCRdb alone, since no DNA is present to check it. This CDR3 spans 17 amino acids. Per the germline V gene, CDR1 is MGHDK and CDR2 is SYGVNS. The CDR3 sequence is CARGGSRQTLCIQPQHF.

This clonotype is deemed medium-sized by its frequency. The chain carries TRBV6-5 and TRBJ2-3. There are 17 residues in the CDR3. In germline, CDR1 is MNHEY, CDR2 SVGAGI. The CDR3 protein is CASSYSGLVKSTDTQYF.

Considering frequency, this clonotype is medium-sized (0.01 to 0.1%). The chain joins TRBV12-3 or TRBV12-4 to TRBJ2-5; the TCRdb D gene call, TRBD2, has no DNA to confirm it. The CDR3 spans 15 residues. The CDR3 sequence: CASSPGDSGLETQYF.

The rearrangement uses TRBV29-1 and TRBJ2-2; TCRdb's D gene call, TRBD1, goes unchecked for lack of DNA. This CDR3 region has 16 residues. From germline, CDR1 is SQVTM and CDR2 ANQGSEA. The CDR3 here is CSVEARDRGGDGELFF.

This clonotype shows up as medium-sized by frequency. The V and J genes are TRBV11-2 and TRBJ2-1; TCRdb proposes TRBD1, but this gene call is untestable without DNA. The germline V gene encodes CDR1 SGHAT and CDR2 FQNNGV. This CDR3 comprises 15 residues. The CDR3 here is CASSSTGSSYNEQFF.

This clonotype is identified as medium-sized from frequency. This CDR3 reads CASSGFGQGSYGYTF. The chain is built from TRBV7-2 and TRBJ1-2; as DNA is missing, the TRBD1 call by TCRdb cannot be tested. Per germline, CDR1 SGHTA and CDR2 FQGNSA. The CDR3 has 15 residues. Variable domain in full (rest from reference TRBV7-2 and TRBJ1-2): GAGVSQSPSNKVTEKGKDVELRCDPISGHTALYWYRQSLGQGLEFLIYFQGNSAPDKSGLPSDRFSAERTGGSVSTLTIQRTQQEDSAVYLCASSGFGQGSYGYTFGSGTRLTVV.

Judged by frequency, this clonotype is medium-sized (0.01 to 0.1%). The chain recombines TRBV7-3 with TRBJ2-3; TCRdb designates TRBD2, a call that cannot be tested without DNA. This CDR3 is built from 15 residues. Per the germline V gene, CDR1 is SGHTA and CDR2 is FQGTGA. The chain's CDR3 is CASSPDSPSTDTQYF.